This is a list of T cell receptor beta chains from one sample in a study of blood T cells in healthy people across ages. TCRdb processed the 5' RACE reads anew with MiXCR; each CDR3 protein has one entry. The sample lists 1.4 million or so distinct CDR3 sequences; 35% to 45% were seen once. Material for sequencing was blood. The receptors stem from a woman younger than 30 in good health. Both conserved end residues are part of each CDR3. The order of the fields is J gene, V gene, CDR3 length, D gene, CDR3 protein. A D gene is named only where the DNA matches it firmly.

j_gene: TRBJ2-5; v_gene: TRBV7-2; len: 16; d_gene: TRBD2; CDR3aa: CASSLGILADQETQYF
j_gene: TRBJ2-4; v_gene: TRBV11-2; len: 17; d_gene: -; CDR3aa: CASSNPWSGGTKNIQYF
j_gene: TRBJ2-1; v_gene: TRBV7-2; len: 19; d_gene: TRBD1; CDR3aa: CASSLYKLRDRVTYNEQFF
j_gene: TRBJ2-7; v_gene: TRBV5-1; len: 15; d_gene: -; CDR3aa: CASSEWDGMTYEQYF
j_gene: TRBJ2-2; v_gene: TRBV13; len: 13; d_gene: -; CDR3aa: CASSSRASGELFF
j_gene: TRBJ1-2; v_gene: TRBV7-8; len: 14; d_gene: TRBD1; CDR3aa: CASSPQTGGLGYTF
j_gene: TRBJ2-1; v_gene: TRBV20-1; len: 17; d_gene: -; CDR3aa: CSARDRGGGSSYNEQFF
j_gene: TRBJ2-1; v_gene: TRBV27; len: 15; d_gene: -; CDR3aa: CASRWAASSYNEQFF
j_gene: TRBJ2-7; v_gene: TRBV20-1; len: 14; d_gene: TRBD2; CDR3aa: CSALGLAEHYEQYF
j_gene: TRBJ2-5; v_gene: TRBV7-8; len: 15; d_gene: -; CDR3aa: CASSLGPAPIETQYF
j_gene: TRBJ1-2; v_gene: TRBV2; len: 13; d_gene: -; CDR3aa: CASGQGVSNGYTF
j_gene: TRBJ1-4; v_gene: TRBV10-3; len: 13; d_gene: -; CDR3aa: CAISESMDIKLFF
j_gene: TRBJ1-1; v_gene: TRBV3-1; len: 15; d_gene: -; CDR3aa: CASSQAGRRNTEAFF
j_gene: TRBJ2-5; v_gene: TRBV4-3; len: 17; d_gene: TRBD2; CDR3aa: CASSQGGLAGGRETQYF
j_gene: TRBJ1-2; v_gene: TRBV30; len: 14; d_gene: -; CDR3aa: CAWSIGRSNYGYTF
j_gene: TRBJ2-3; v_gene: TRBV12-3/TRBV12-4; len: 16; d_gene: -; CDR3aa: CASSLGSRVDTDTQYF
j_gene: TRBJ2-3; v_gene: TRBV20-1; len: 15; d_gene: TRBD2; CDR3aa: CSATGLAGVTDTQYF
j_gene: TRBJ2-5; v_gene: TRBV9; len: 14; d_gene: -; CDR3aa: CASSVTGQGWTQYF
j_gene: TRBJ2-7; v_gene: TRBV6-2/TRBV6-3; len: 17; d_gene: -; CDR3aa: CASSYDLQQGWSYEQYF
j_gene: TRBJ1-1; v_gene: TRBV29-1; len: 13; d_gene: TRBD1; CDR3aa: CSAGDRGGTEAFF
j_gene: TRBJ2-5; v_gene: TRBV6-5; len: 15; d_gene: -; CDR3aa: CASSYGSAVGETQYF
j_gene: TRBJ2-1; v_gene: TRBV6-6; len: 15; d_gene: TRBD1; CDR3aa: CAAQDRVTDYNEQFF
j_gene: TRBJ2-7; v_gene: TRBV20-1; len: 11; d_gene: -; CDR3aa: CSAKREAEQYF
j_gene: TRBJ2-5; v_gene: TRBV5-1; len: 14; d_gene: TRBD2; CDR3aa: CASSSSGRRETQYF
j_gene: TRBJ1-2; v_gene: TRBV6-2/TRBV6-3; len: 15; d_gene: -; CDR3aa: CACTSGPPRDYGYTF
j_gene: TRBJ1-2; v_gene: TRBV6-2/TRBV6-3; len: 13; d_gene: -; CDR3aa: CASSYASNYGYTF
j_gene: TRBJ2-7; v_gene: TRBV2; len: 12; d_gene: -; CDR3aa: CASSAIQHEQYF
j_gene: TRBJ2-5; v_gene: TRBV4-1; len: 19; d_gene: TRBD2; CDR3aa: CASSLIGTSGRGGQETQYF
j_gene: TRBJ1-5; v_gene: TRBV12-3/TRBV12-4; len: 13; d_gene: -; CDR3aa: CASSARGFQPQHF
j_gene: TRBJ2-5; v_gene: TRBV18; len: 14; d_gene: -; CDR3aa: CASSPPTGQETQYF
j_gene: -; v_gene: TRBV12-3/TRBV12-4; len: 15; d_gene: -; CDR3aa: CASNLNRVPQETQYF
j_gene: TRBJ2-6; v_gene: TRBV5-1; len: 17; d_gene: TRBD1; CDR3aa: CASSFDQGAYGANVLTF
j_gene: TRBJ2-1; v_gene: TRBV4-2; len: 13; d_gene: TRBD1; CDR3aa: CASSRLGGDEQFF
j_gene: TRBJ1-2; v_gene: TRBV14; len: 14; d_gene: -; CDR3aa: CASSQNKWGHGYTF
j_gene: TRBJ2-1; v_gene: TRBV2; len: 15; d_gene: TRBD2; CDR3aa: CASRGLAGAYNEQFF
j_gene: TRBJ1-1; v_gene: TRBV6-5; len: 15; d_gene: -; CDR3aa: CASSYSGGFGTEAFF
j_gene: TRBJ1-5; v_gene: TRBV12-3/TRBV12-4; len: 13; d_gene: TRBD1; CDR3aa: CASRGQGGQPQHF
j_gene: TRBJ2-3; v_gene: TRBV7-3; len: 17; d_gene: -; CDR3aa: CASSSSLVATIGDTQYF
j_gene: TRBJ2-1; v_gene: TRBV20-1; len: 12; d_gene: -; CDR3aa: CTGAGVKNEQFF
j_gene: TRBJ2-1; v_gene: TRBV7-9; len: 13; d_gene: -; CDR3aa: CASSLVGVNERFF
j_gene: TRBJ1-5; v_gene: TRBV5-6; len: 15; d_gene: -; CDR3aa: CASSRGGGSDQPQHF
j_gene: TRBJ2-2; v_gene: TRBV6-1; len: 19; d_gene: TRBD2; CDR3aa: CASLPQGGSGLGNTGELFF
j_gene: TRBJ2-7; v_gene: TRBV25-1; len: 12; d_gene: -; CDR3aa: CASSTDDYEQYF
j_gene: TRBJ1-2; v_gene: TRBV12-3/TRBV12-4; len: 13; d_gene: TRBD1; CDR3aa: CASRQGSGYGYTF
j_gene: TRBJ2-1; v_gene: TRBV24-1; len: 14; d_gene: TRBD1; CDR3aa: CATRGQGSDNEQFF
j_gene: TRBJ1-1; v_gene: TRBV29-1; len: 14; d_gene: TRBD1; CDR3aa: CSVDKQGMNTEAFF
j_gene: TRBJ2-5; v_gene: TRBV4-2; len: 15; d_gene: -; CDR3aa: CASSRLTGFQETQYF
j_gene: TRBJ2-7; v_gene: TRBV12-3/TRBV12-4; len: 15; d_gene: TRBD2; CDR3aa: CASSFNIAGGGEQYF
j_gene: TRBJ1-6; v_gene: TRBV3-1; len: 14; d_gene: -; CDR3aa: CASNSRGKGSPLHF
j_gene: TRBJ2-1; v_gene: TRBV30; len: 18; d_gene: TRBD2; CDR3aa: CAWNSGTSGRAILREQFF